One sample yielded the 26 T cell receptor beta chains listed below, sequenced in a study of blood T cells in healthy people across ages. With a J-beta primer mix and a sample-barcoded 5' primer, a second PCR ran about 7 to 11 cycles. TCRdb recomputed calls from the 5' RACE reads with MiXCR, one row per CDR3 protein. The data contain roughly 900,000 distinct CDR3 sequences, roughly 26% of them singletons. Sequencing used blood. The receptors shown here come from a woman older than 75 in good health.

The chain employs TRBV20-1 and TRBJ1-6, with D uncertain. The V end lost 0 bases, the J end lost 10 bases, and 7 bases lay between the germline ends. CDR1 and CDR2 from the germline V gene are DFQATT and SNEGSKA (reference sequence). CDR3 size: 12 residues. Written as DNA, the CDR3 is TGCAGTGCTAGAGATATGATCTCACCCCTCCACTTT. It translates to CSARDMISPLHF.

This clonotype was seen only a few times. The gene calls are TRBV20-1 and TRBJ2-4; D possibly uses TRBD1 or TRBD2 (5 bases each). Germline V gene data show CDR1 as DFQATT and CDR2 as SNEGSKA (reference sequence). The CDR3 is 13 amino acids. Trimming stripped 2 bases from V and 7 bases from J, with 12 bases between. The DNA of the CDR3 is TGCAGTGCTAGAATATGGGGGTTGAACATTCAGTACTTC. Protein: CSARIWGLNIQYF.

Note on this clonotype: Given a much more abundant clone one base away, this may be a read error. The chain uses TRBV6-2 or TRBV6-3 and TRBJ1-5; 8 bases agree with TRBD1. The CDR3 has 15 residues. Germline lookup yields CDR1 MNHEY and CDR2 SVGEGT. Trimming at V came to 1 base and at J to 9 bases, leaving 8 bases not matched to a gene. The DNA of the CDR3 is TGTGCCAGCAGTTACTTGACAGGGGCGATGGGGCCCCAGCATTTT. It encodes CASSYLTGAMGPQHF.

This clonotype was seen a few times. The chain links TRBV30 to TRBJ2-1; no reliable D call. The CDR3 sequence is 14 residues long. V was shortened by 4 bases and J by 0 bases, with 10 bases between the two germline ends. CDR1 is GTSNPN and CDR2 is SVGIG in the germline V gene (reference sequence). DNA for the CDR3: TGTGCCTGGATAAAGTCAAACTCCTACAATGAGCAGTTCTTC. It yields the protein CAWIKSNSYNEQFF.

Turning to this clonotype: A much larger clone lies one base from this, so it may be a read error. This sequence joins TRBV11-2 and TRBJ2-1; D may be TRBD2 (6 bases). The V gene lost 1 base and the J gene lost 13 bases, with 17 bases spanning the gap. CDR1 and CDR2 from the germline V gene are SGHAT and FQNNGV. The CDR3 extends over 14 amino acids. The CDR3 DNA sequence: TGTGCCAGCAGCTTAGGACTAGTCAGGGAGACCCAGTTCTTC. Its protein is CASSLGLVRETQFF.

This clonotype was counted many times. V usage is TRBV3-1 and J usage is TRBJ2-1; 7 bases are a match to TRBD2. Germline V lookup: CDR1 LGHDT, CDR2 YNNKEL (reference sequence). This CDR3 has 15 residues. The ends lost 3 bases at V and 3 bases at J; junction bases unmatched: 5. CDR3 region: CASSQGTIGYNEQFF. In DNA, the CDR3 is TGTGCCAGCAGCCAGGGGACTATCGGCTACAATGAGCAGTTCTTC.

This clonotype was seen a few times. The chain carries TRBV4-1 and TRBJ2-7; 10 bases are a match to TRBD2. The junction had 8 bases not matched to a gene; V was cut back by 2 bases and J by 4 bases. This CDR3 comprises 16 residues. Germline CDR1 reads MGHRA; CDR2 reads YSYEKL. DNA of the CDR3: TGCGCCAGCAGCCAACCTACCGTAGCGGGGGGTTACGAGCAGTACTTC. The encoded protein is CASSQPTVAGGYEQYF.

This clonotype has a count of ten or more. This chain joins TRBV24-1 and TRBJ2-5; TRBD2 matches at 8 bases. Germline V lookup: CDR1 KGHDR, CDR2 SFDVKD. The CDR3 length is 15 residues. V shed 8 bases and J 5 bases; nucleotides not matched to a gene: 12. This CDR3 reads CATIPPGLDEETQYF. The CDR3 bases are TGTGCCACCATTCCCCCGGGACTAGATGAGGAGACCCAGTACTTC.

In regard to this clonotype: This may arise from a read error, as a much more abundant clone is one base away. The chain is built from TRBV7-2 and TRBJ1-5; no clear D. V lost 1 base, J lost 1 base, and 11 bases lay in between. The CDR3 spans 16 residues. Germline assignment: CDR1 SGHTA and CDR2 FQGNSA. CDR3 residues: CASSLVSRVSNQPQHF. The DNA of the CDR3 is TGTGCCAGCAGCTTAGTTTCGAGGGTCAGCAATCAGCCCCAGCATTTT.

In this sample, this clonotype turned up many times. The chain is built from TRBV15 and TRBJ2-3; 8 bases are a match to TRBD2. There are 15 residues in the CDR3. Germline-derived CDR1 and CDR2 are LNHNV and YYDKDF (reference sequence). J was trimmed by 5 bases and V by 0 bases; bases with no gene match: 4. The CDR3 bases are TGTGCCACCAGCAGAGATGAGGCGGGGGGAGATACGCAGTATTTT. This sequence encodes CATSRDEAGGDTQYF.

This clonotype came up many times. The rearrangement uses TRBV3-1 and TRBJ2-1; D gene uncertain. The CDR3 length is 16 residues. Trimming removed 1 base from V and 0 bases from J, with 10 bases in between. Germline V gene data show CDR1 as LGHDT and CDR2 as YNNKEL (reference sequence). Here the CDR3 DNA reads TGTGCCAGCAGCCAAGGAGGTGTTAGCTCCTACAATGAGCAGTTCTTC. Protein product: CASSQGGVSSYNEQFF.

This clonotype has just a few counts. The genes are TRBV12-3 or TRBV12-4 and TRBJ2-5; unclear D gene. This CDR3 region has 14 residues. V lost 3 bases to trimming and J lost 5 bases, with 13 bases between them. For the CDR3, the DNA is TGTGCCAGCAGTTTCAGCAGTGCGGACGAGACCCAGTACTTC. Translating gives CASSFSSADETQYF.

This clonotype was seen a handful of times. A read error may explain this, as a much larger clone is one base away. The genes are TRBV3-1 and TRBJ2-3; D call uncertain. The CDR3 extends over 12 amino acids. Trimming removed 2 bases from V and 4 bases from J, with 4 bases in between. CDR1 and CDR2 (germline): LGHDT, YNNKEL (reference sequence). The CDR3 loop reads CASSQSPDTQYF. CDR3 bases: TGTGCCAGCAGCCAATCGCCAGATACGCAGTATTTT.

The V gene is TRBV18, the J gene TRBJ1-2; 11 nucleotides match TRBD1. The CDR3 extends over 18 amino acids. CDR1 is KGHSH and CDR2 is LQKENI in the germline V gene. Trimming took 4 bases from V and 4 from J; bases not matched to a gene: 14. The CDR3 DNA sequence: TGTGCCAGCTCACTTAAAGGGACAGGGGGACTCCCTGTCTATGGCTACACCTTC. Translation gives CASSLKGTGGLPVYGYTF. The complete variable domain, with remaining parts taken from reference TRBV18 and TRBJ1-2, reads NAGVMQNPRHLVRRRGQEARLRCSPMKGHSHVYWYRQLPEEGLKFMVYLQKENIIDESGMPKERFSAEFPKEGPSILRIQQVVRGDSAAYFCASSLKGTGGLPVYGYTFGSGTRLTVV.

In its sample, this clonotype was seen many times. V usage is TRBV20-1 and J usage is TRBJ2-7; D gene ambiguous. The CDR3 loop spans 14 amino acids. Trimming shortened V by 0 bases and J by 9 bases, and 18 bases separated the two germline ends. The germline gives CDR1 DFQATT, CDR2 SNEGSKA (reference sequence). The CDR3 loop reads CSARESAADGRQYF. DNA of the CDR3: TGCAGTGCTAGAGAGAGCGCCGCGGACGGGCGGCAGTACTTC.

The chain combines TRBV12-3 or TRBV12-4 with TRBJ2-5; possibly TRBD1 for D (5 bases). The J call may be mistaken, given a closer DNA end match to TRBJ2-7. CDR3 length: 14 amino acids. The CDR3 nucleotides read TGTGCCAGCGGCCAGTTTAAAGGGGCACACGAGCAGTACTTC. Translation: CASGQFKGAHEQYF.

For this clonotype: A much larger clone sits a single nucleotide away, making a read error possible. V gene TRBV6-5 combines with J gene TRBJ2-3; 11 bases are a match to TRBD2. This CDR3 spans 15 amino acids. The V segment lost 6 bases and the J segment 14 bases; nucleotides outside the gene matches: 16. Germline CDR1 reads MNHEY; CDR2 reads SVGAGI. CDR3 in amino acids: CASRLAGGQGGARYF. DNA for the CDR3: TGTGCCAGCAGGCTAGCGGGGGGCCAGGGCGGGGCGCGGTATTTT.

This clonotype has a count of ten or more. The chain joins TRBV20-1 to TRBJ1-5, with 8 bases that match TRBD1. The CDR3 has 15 amino acids. V shed 3 bases, J shed 0 bases, and the junction held 4 bases outside the gene matches. Germline V lookup: CDR1 DFQATT, CDR2 SNEGSKA (reference sequence). The CDR3 DNA is TGCAGTGCTAGTCCCCAGGGGGCTAGCAATCAGCCCCAGCATTTT. This encodes CSASPQGASNQPQHF.

This clonotype was recorded many times. The chain joins TRBV6-2 or TRBV6-3 to TRBJ2-7; possibly TRBD1 or TRBD2 for D (6 bases each). This CDR3 region has 14 residues. The V end was cut by 5 bases, the J end by 3 bases, with 14 bases between. Looked up from germline, CDR1 is MNHEY and CDR2 is SVGEGT. CDR3 sequence reads: CASSPTGADYEQYF. In DNA form, the CDR3 reads TGTGCCAGCAGTCCGACGGGGGCAGACTACGAGCAGTACTTC.

In this sample, this clonotype turned up many times. The genes are TRBV12-3 or TRBV12-4 and TRBJ2-7; D may match TRBD1 or TRBD2 (5 bases each). Trimming cost V 7 bases and J 2 bases, with 15 bases left between them. The CDR3 extends over 14 amino acids. CDR3 sequence reads: CASKFMGRTYEQYF. The CDR3 DNA sequence: TGTGCCAGCAAATTCATGGGACGGACCTACGAGCAGTACTTC.

This clonotype was recorded at least ten times. This chain uses TRBV6-2 or TRBV6-3 with TRBJ1-2; 7 nucleotides align to TRBD1. The CDR3 totals 13 residues. CDR1 is MNHEY, CDR2 SVGEGT, per germline. V gave up 6 bases and J gave up 7 bases; unmatched junction bases: 8. CDR3 loop: CASREADRAGYTF. In DNA form, the CDR3 reads TGTGCCAGCAGAGAAGCTGACAGGGCTGGCTACACCTTC.

This clonotype was recorded at least ten times. V usage is TRBV3-1 and J usage is TRBJ2-5, with unresolved D. Germline V gives CDR1 LGHDT, CDR2 YNNKEL (reference sequence). V was pared by 5 bases and J by 3 bases, with 10 bases between. There are 13 residues in the CDR3. In DNA form, the CDR3 reads TGTGCCAGCAGCATTGGGGAAAAAGAGACCCAGTACTTC. Protein sequence: CASSIGEKETQYF.

This clonotype has just one count. The chain couples TRBV6-6 to TRBJ1-1; a possible D gene is TRBD1 (6 bases). The germline V and J ends were trimmed by 2 bases and 1 base, with 14 bases remaining between them. The germline gives CDR1 MNHNY, CDR2 SVGAGI (reference sequence). This CDR3 has 16 residues. CDR3 amino acids: CASSYQTGRGNTEAFF. The CDR3 coding sequence is TGTGCCAGCAGTTACCAGACAGGTCGGGGGAACACTGAAGCTTTCTTT.

To note about this clonotype: With a much larger clone just one base away, this may be a read error. This chain joins TRBV11-2 and TRBJ2-1, with D hard to call. This CDR3 has 14 residues. Germline CDR1 is SGHAT and CDR2 is FQNNGV. CDR3 residues: CTSSFFSSYNEQFF. The CDR3, as DNA: TGTACCAGCAGCTTCTTTAGCTCCTACAATGAGCAGTTCTTC.

In its sample, this clonotype was seen a few times. The chain links TRBV30 to TRBJ1-1; 7 bases agree with TRBD1. The trim removed 4 bases at V and 1 base at J, leaving 0 bases unmatched. CDR1 GTSNPN and CDR2 SVGIG come from the germline V gene (reference sequence). The CDR3 runs to 12 residues. CDR3 residues: CAWNRGNTEAFF. CDR3 DNA sequence: TGTGCCTGGAACAGGGGGAACACTGAAGCTTTCTTT. The full variable domain, rest sourced from reference TRBV30 and TRBJ1-1, is SQTIHQWPATLVQPVGSPLSLECTVEGTSNPNLYWYRQAAGRGLQLLFYSVGIGQISSEVPQNLSASRPQDRQFILSSKKLLLSDSGFYLCAWNRGNTEAFFGQGTRLTVV.

This clonotype occurred a few times. The rearrangement joins TRBV6-6 to TRBJ1-5, with TRBD1 matching 7 bases. There are 14 residues in the CDR3. The ends lost 5 bases at V and 4 bases at J; junction bases unmatched: 5. The germline gives CDR1 MNHNY, CDR2 SVGAGI (reference sequence). The CDR3 coding sequence is TGTGCCAGCAGTCCGGGACAGACGAATCAGCCCCAGCATTTT. Translating gives CASSPGQTNQPQHF.